What follows is one T cell receptor beta chain and its context. This sample was included in a study of blood T cell repertoires in COVID-19. The CDR3 has 15 residues. CDR1 is SGHTA, CDR2 FQGNSA, per germline. Trimming removed 3 bases from V and 8 bases from J; junction bases left unmatched: 12. Generated by immunoSEQ multiplex PCR, the TCRdb table keeps only in-frame clones and is missing some. The sample includes 270,000 or so clones, around 81% of them seen just once. This TCR was sampled from a woman aged 55-70 years with active or convalescent COVID-19. The sample taken for sequencing was peripheral blood. The chain recombines TRBV7-2 with TRBJ1-2, with 7 positions matching TRBD1. This CDR3 is CASSLQGDSSYGYTF. In nucleotides, the CDR3 is TGTGCCAGCAGCTTGCAGGGGGACAGCTCTTACGGCTACACCTTC.